This TCR beta chain was documented in a study of post-analysis software for immune sequencing data. Study-wide context: The disease courses covered relapsing-remitting, secondary progressive and progressive-relapsing multiple sclerosis.

The TCR beta cDNA libraries carried unique molecular identifiers. Each CDR3 protein gets one entry after TCRdb re-called the PCR reads with MiXCR. Of roughly 540,000 distinct CDR3 sequences listed, around a third were seen once; the top ten hold 4.5% to 7.5%. Regarding this clonotype: Its specificity is not known.

Germline V gene data show CDR1 as MNHNS and CDR2 as SASEGT. Trimming left V 7 bases short and J 2 bases short, with 14 bases between. The CDR3 has 14 residues. Findings and caveats of the study: Patients carried five TRBV segments more frequently than controls did, and TRBV5-6, TRBV5-1 and TRBV20-1 were among them.

This clonotype was sampled from a girl aged 2 to 17 with multiple sclerosis. The chain is built from TRBV6-1 and TRBJ1-1; unclear D gene. The sequencing input was blood. CDR3 DNA sequence: TGTGCCAGCAACCCTTTTGGTGGCAACACTGAAGCTTTCTTT. Residues: CASNPFGGNTEAFF.